This T cell receptor (beta chain) was identified in a study of T-cell reconstitution after alpha-beta-depleted transplantation in children (dated by TCRdb to 2015 to 2016). Regarding the complete study: Using TCR repertoire profiling, the study quantitatively followed how T-cell immune reconstitution unfolded in children after TCRalphabeta/CD19-depleted allogeneic hematopoietic cell transplantation.

The library was obtained by PCR. The listed sequencing device is Illumina HiSeq 2500. To normalize quantification of the TCRbeta repertoire, the TCR libraries were built with molecular barcoding that relied on unique molecular identifiers. Starting from the raw public reads, TCRdb applied fastp trimming at Q25, assembled clones with MiXCR and retained in-frame beta chains. Identical CDR3 proteins give one entry, which carries the most common genes and DNA. This sample holds around 370,000 distinct CDR3 sequences; approximately 10% were observed only once. 2% to 3% of the sample lies in the top ten. Regarding this clonotype: Its antigen is currently not known. Qualities for individual bases were not recorded, and no much larger clone is one base off.

This receptor was obtained from a human donor who donated a stem cell graft to a child with acute lymphoblastic leukemia. The starting material was PBMCs from the stem cell graft donor, obtained from the stem cell graft.

The CDR3 sequence is CASSDTPGQGTNGYTF. The nucleotide sequence is given as TGTGCCAGCAGTGATACACCCGGACAGGGCACGAATGGCTACACCTTC. The sequence links TRBV28 to TRBJ1-2; 8 middle bases align to TRBD1. The germline V gene encodes CDR1 MDHEN and CDR2 SYDVKM. After removal of 5 bases from V and 6 bases from J, the junction retains 14 bases not matched to a gene. The CDR3 runs 16 amino acids, cysteine and phenylalanine included. Only the CDR3 portion is preserved as DNA: 48 bases, with reading frame beginning at the first base.